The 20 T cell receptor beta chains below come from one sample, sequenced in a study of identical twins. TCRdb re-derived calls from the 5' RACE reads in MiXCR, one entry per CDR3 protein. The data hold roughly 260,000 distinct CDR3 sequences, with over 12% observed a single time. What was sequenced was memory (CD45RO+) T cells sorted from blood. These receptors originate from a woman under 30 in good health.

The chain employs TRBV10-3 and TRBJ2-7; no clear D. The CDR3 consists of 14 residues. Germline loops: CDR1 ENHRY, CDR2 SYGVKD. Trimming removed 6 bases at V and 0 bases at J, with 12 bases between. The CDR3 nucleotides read TGTGCCATCAGGACGACCGCCAGCTCCTACGAGCAGTACTTC. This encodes CAIRTTASSYEQYF.

DNA for the CDR3: TGTGCCAGCAAGTACAGGGGACATGAGCAGTTCTTC. This sequence encodes CASKYRGHEQFF. The chain uses TRBV7-9 and TRBJ2-1; the match to TRBD1 covers 7 bases. The J segment lost 8 bases and the V segment lost 7 bases, leaving 5 bases of the junction unmatched. Germline V gives CDR1 SEHNR, CDR2 FQNEAQ (reference sequence). The CDR3 covers 12 residues.

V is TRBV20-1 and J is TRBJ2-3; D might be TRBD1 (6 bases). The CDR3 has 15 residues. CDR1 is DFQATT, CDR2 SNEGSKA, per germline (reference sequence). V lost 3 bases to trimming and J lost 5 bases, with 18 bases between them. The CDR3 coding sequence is TGCAGTGCTAGCCGACAAGGACAGACACTAGATACGCAGTATTTT. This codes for CSASRQGQTLDTQYF.

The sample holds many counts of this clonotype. As DNA, the CDR3 is TGTGCCAGCAGCTTGGATCTAGTTGCAGGGAATGAGCAGTTCTTC. Its protein product is CASSLDLVAGNEQFF. J is TRBJ2-1 and V is TRBV5-5; D is perhaps TRBD1 (5 bases). V lost 0 bases to trimming and J lost 7 bases, with 14 bases between them. Germline V gene sequence: CDR1 SGHKS, CDR2 YYEKEE (reference sequence). CDR3 length: 15 residues. The whole variable domain, remainder taken from reference TRBV5-5 and TRBJ2-1, is DAGVTQSPTHLIKTRGQQVTLRCSPISGHKSVSWYQQVLGQGPQFIFQYYEKEERGRGNFPDRFSARQFPNYSSELNVNALLLGDSALYLCASSLDLVAGNEQFFGPGTRLTVL.

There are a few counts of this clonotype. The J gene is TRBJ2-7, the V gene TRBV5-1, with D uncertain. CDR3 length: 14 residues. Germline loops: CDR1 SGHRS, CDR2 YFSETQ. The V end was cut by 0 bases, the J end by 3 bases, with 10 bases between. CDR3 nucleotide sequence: TGCGCCAGCAGCTTGGAACCCAACGGCTACGAGCAGTACTTC. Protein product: CASSLEPNGYEQYF.

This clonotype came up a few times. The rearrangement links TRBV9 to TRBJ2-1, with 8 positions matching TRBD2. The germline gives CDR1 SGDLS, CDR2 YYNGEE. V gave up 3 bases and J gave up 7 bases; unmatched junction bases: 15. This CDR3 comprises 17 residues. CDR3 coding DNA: TGTGCCAGCAGCGCCGGCAAGCAAGCGGGAGTAGGAAATGAGCAGTTCTTC. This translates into CASSAGKQAGVGNEQFF. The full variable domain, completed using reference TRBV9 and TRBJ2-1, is DSGVTQTPKHLITATGQRVTLRCSPRSGDLSVYWYQQSLDQGLQFLIQYYNGEERAKGNILERFSAQQFPDLHSELNLSSLELGDSALYFCASSAGKQAGVGNEQFFGPGTRLTVL.

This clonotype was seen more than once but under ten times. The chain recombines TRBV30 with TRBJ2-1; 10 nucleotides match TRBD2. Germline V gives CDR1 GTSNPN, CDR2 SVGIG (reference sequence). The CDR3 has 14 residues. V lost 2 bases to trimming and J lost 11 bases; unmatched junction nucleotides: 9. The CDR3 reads CAWSTGTSERKQFF. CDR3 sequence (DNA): TGTGCCTGGAGTACCGGGACTAGCGAACGCAAGCAGTTCTTC.

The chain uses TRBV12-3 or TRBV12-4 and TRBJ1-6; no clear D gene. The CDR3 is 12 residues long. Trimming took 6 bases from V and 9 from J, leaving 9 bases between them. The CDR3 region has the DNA TGTGCCAGCAGCCTCATCCCTTCACCCCTCCACTTT. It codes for CASSLIPSPLHF.

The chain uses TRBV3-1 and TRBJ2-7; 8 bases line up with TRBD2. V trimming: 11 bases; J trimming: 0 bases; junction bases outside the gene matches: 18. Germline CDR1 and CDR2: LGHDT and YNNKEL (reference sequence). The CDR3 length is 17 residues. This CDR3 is CASSQDLGGGNSYEQYF. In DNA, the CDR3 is TGTGCCTCCAGCCAAGATCTCGGGGGGGGGAACTCCTACGAGCAGTACTTC.

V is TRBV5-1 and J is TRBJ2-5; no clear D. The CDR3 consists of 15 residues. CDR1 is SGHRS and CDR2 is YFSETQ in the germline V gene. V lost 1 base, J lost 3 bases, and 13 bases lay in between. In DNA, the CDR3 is TGCGCCAGCAGCTTGACTGCAGATACTAAAGAGACCCAGTACTTC. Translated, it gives CASSLTADTKETQYF.

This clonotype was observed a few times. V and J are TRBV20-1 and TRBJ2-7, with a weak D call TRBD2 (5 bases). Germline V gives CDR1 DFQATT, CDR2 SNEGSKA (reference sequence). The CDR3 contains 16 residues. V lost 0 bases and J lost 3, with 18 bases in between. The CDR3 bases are TGCAGTGCTAGAGATGGGGATCGGGAAGGTTTCTACGAGCAGTACTTC. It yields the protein CSARDGDREGFYEQYF.

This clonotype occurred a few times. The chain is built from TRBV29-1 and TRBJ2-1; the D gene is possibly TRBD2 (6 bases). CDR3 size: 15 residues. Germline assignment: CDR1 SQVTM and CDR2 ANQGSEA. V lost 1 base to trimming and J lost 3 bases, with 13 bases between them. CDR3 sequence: CSVEGGGGNYNEQFF. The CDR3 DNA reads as TGCAGCGTTGAAGGGGGTGGGGGGAACTACAATGAGCAGTTCTTC.

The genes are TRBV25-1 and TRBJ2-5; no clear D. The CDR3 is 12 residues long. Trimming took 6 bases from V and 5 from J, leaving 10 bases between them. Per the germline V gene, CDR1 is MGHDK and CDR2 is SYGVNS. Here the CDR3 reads CASSRSPETQYF. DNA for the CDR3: TGTGCCAGCAGCAGAAGTCCCGAGACCCAGTACTTC.

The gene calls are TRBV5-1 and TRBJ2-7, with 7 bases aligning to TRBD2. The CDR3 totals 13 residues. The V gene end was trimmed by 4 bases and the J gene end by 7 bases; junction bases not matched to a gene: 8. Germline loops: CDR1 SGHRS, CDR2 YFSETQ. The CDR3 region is CASSPSGDGEQYF. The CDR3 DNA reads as TGCGCCAGCAGCCCGAGCGGGGATGGGGAGCAGTACTTC.

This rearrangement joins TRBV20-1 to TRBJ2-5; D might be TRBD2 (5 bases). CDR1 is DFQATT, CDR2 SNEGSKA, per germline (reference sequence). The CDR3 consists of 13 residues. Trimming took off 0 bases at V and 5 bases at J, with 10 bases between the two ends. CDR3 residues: CSARDSRGETQYF. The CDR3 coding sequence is TGCAGTGCTAGAGATTCGCGCGGGGAGACCCAGTACTTC.

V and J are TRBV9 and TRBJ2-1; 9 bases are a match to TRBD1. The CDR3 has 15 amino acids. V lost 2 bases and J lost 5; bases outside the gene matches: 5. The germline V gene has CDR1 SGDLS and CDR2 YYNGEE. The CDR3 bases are TGTGCCAGCAGCGTGGGGACAGGGAGGCACAATGAGCAGTTCTTC. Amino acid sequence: CASSVGTGRHNEQFF.

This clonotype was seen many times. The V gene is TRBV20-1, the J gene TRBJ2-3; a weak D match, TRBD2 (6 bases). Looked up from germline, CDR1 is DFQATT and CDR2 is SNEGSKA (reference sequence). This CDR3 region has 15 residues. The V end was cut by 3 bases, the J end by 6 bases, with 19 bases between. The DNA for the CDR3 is TGCAGTGCTAGTGGCCCAATCGGGAGCAGGGATACGCAGTATTTT. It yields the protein CSASGPIGSRDTQYF.

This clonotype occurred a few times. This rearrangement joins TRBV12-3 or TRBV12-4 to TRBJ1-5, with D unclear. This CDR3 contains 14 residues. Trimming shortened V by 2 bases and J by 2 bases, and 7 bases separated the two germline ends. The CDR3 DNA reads TGTGCCAGCAGTTTATTGAACGGCAATCAGCCCCAGCATTTT. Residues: CASSLLNGNQPQHF.

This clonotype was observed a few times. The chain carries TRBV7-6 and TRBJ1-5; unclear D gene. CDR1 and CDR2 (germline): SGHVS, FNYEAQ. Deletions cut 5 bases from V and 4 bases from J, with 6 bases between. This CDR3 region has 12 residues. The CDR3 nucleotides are TGTGCCAGCAGCGGAATAAATCAGCCCCAGCATTTT. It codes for CASSGINQPQHF. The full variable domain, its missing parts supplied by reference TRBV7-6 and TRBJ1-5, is GAGVSQSPRYKVTKRGQDVALRCDPISGHVSLYWYRQALGQGPEFLTYFNYEAQQDKSGLPNDRFSAERPEGSISTLTIQRTEQRDSAMYRCASSGINQPQHFGDGTRLSIL.

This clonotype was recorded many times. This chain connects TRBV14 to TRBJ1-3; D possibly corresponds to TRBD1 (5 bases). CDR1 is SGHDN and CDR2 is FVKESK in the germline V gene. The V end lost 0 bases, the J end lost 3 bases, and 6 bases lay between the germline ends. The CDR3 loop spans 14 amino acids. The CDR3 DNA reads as TGTGCCAGCAGCCAAGACAGGGTTGGAAACACCATATATTTT. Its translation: CASSQDRVGNTIYF.